The 19 T cell receptor beta chains below all came from one sample that was sequenced in a study of blood T cell repertoires in COVID-19. Libraries were prepared by immunoSEQ multiplex PCR; TCRdb keeps only in-frame clonotypes and omits some of them. The profile covers roughly 520,000 clones, with approximately 87% appearing a single time and less than 2% taken by the ten largest. Material: PBMCs or T cells enriched from blood (not recorded which). These receptors all stem from a woman aged 40 to 50 who had recovered from COVID-19.

This chain links TRBV12-5 with TRBJ1-5; unclear D gene. V lost 3 bases and J 6 bases, leaving 9 bases between the germline ends. Per germline, CDR1 LGHNT and CDR2 FRNRAP. The CDR3 length is 13 residues. The CDR3 here is CASGFAIVQPQHF. The CDR3, as DNA: TGTGCTAGTGGTTTCGCGATCGTTCAGCCCCAGCATTTT.

This clone was detected a few times. The chain has TRBV3-1 (or the pseudogene TRBV3-2) and TRBJ1-6, with no clear D. CDR1 LGHDT and CDR2 YNNKEL come from the germline V gene (reference sequence). V was clipped by 4 bases and J by 7 bases, with 14 bases between them. This CDR3 comprises 15 residues. Here the CDR3 reads CASSPWETLNSPLHF. Written as DNA, the CDR3 is TGTGCCAGCAGCCCCTGGGAGACCTTGAATTCACCCCTCCACTTT.

The V gene is TRBV5-1, the J gene TRBJ1-4; possibly TRBD1 for D (6 bases). Germline V gives CDR1 SGHRS, CDR2 YFSETQ. V was shortened by 4 bases and J by 8 bases, with 12 bases between the two germline ends. This CDR3 comprises 13 residues. The DNA for the CDR3 is TGCGCCAGCAGCGGAACAGGGAAGGAAAAACTGTTTTTT. Its translation: CASSGTGKEKLFF.

The chain couples TRBV27 to TRBJ1-1; 9 bases match TRBD1. Trimming removed 6 bases from V and 4 bases from J; junction bases left unmatched: 9. Germline V gives CDR1 MNHEY, CDR2 SMNVEV (reference sequence). This CDR3 contains 15 residues. The CDR3 region is CASRRQGVVGTEAFF. In DNA form, the CDR3 reads TGTGCCAGCAGAAGACAGGGGGTTGTGGGCACTGAAGCTTTCTTT.

The chain is built from TRBV19 and TRBJ2-7, with 12 bases matching TRBD2. The CDR3 loop spans 14 amino acids. V lost 5 bases and J lost 5; bases outside the gene matches: 4. Germline V CDR1 and CDR2: LNHDA, SQIVND (reference sequence). CDR3 sequence reads: CASSPGLAGNEQYF. The CDR3 bases are TGTGCCAGTAGTCCCGGACTAGCGGGAAACGAGCAGTACTTC.

CDR3 DNA: TGCGCCAGCAGCCTGGACATACAGGGCACAGATACGCAGTATTTT. Its translation: CASSLDIQGTDTQYF. This chain links TRBV5-1 with TRBJ2-3; possibly TRBD1 for D (5 bases). V was pared by 4 bases and J by 1 base, with 13 bases between. The CDR3 has 15 residues. Germline V gives CDR1 SGHRS, CDR2 YFSETQ.

CDR3: CASSLVRSSGQETQYF. CDR3 sequence (DNA): TGCGCCAGCAGCTTGGTCAGGTCTAGCGGCCAAGAGACCCAGTACTTC. The V call is TRBV5-1, the J call TRBJ2-5; TRBD2 matches at 7 bases. The germline gives CDR1 SGHRS, CDR2 YFSETQ. The CDR3 has 16 amino acids. After removal of 0 bases from V and 1 base from J, the junction contained 6 bases not matched to a gene.

A few counts support this clone. This chain joins TRBV29-1 and TRBJ1-1, with D perhaps TRBD1 (5 bases). Trimming took 3 bases from V and 1 from J, leaving 12 bases between them. Germline loops: CDR1 SQVTM, CDR2 ANQGSEA. The CDR3 covers 14 residues. CDR3 loop: CSVDSGTGNTEAFF. CDR3 DNA: TGCAGCGTTGACTCGGGCACAGGGAACACTGAAGCTTTCTTT.

This clone was seen a handful of times. The V and J genes are TRBV13 and TRBJ1-1, with 7 bases matching TRBD1. The ends lost 2 bases at V and 2 bases at J; junction bases unmatched: 2. This CDR3 has 14 residues. Germline CDR1 PRHDT, CDR2 FYEKMQ (reference sequence). The chain's CDR3 is CASSLRQGNTEAFF. DNA for the CDR3: TGTGCCAGCAGCTTAAGACAGGGTAACACTGAAGCTTTCTTT.

The chain employs TRBV19 and TRBJ1-2, with 9 bases that match TRBD1. Germline CDR1 reads LNHDA; CDR2 reads SQIVND (reference sequence). V lost 6 bases and J lost 1; bases outside the gene matches: 21. CDR3 length equals 20 residues. CDR3 amino acids: CASSPDGTGWIFDLNYGYTF. Here the CDR3 DNA reads TGTGCCAGTAGCCCCGACGGGACAGGGTGGATCTTTGACCTTAACTATGGCTACACCTTC. The whole variable domain, filled in from reference TRBV19 and TRBJ1-2, reads DGGITQSPKYLFRKEGQNVTLSCEQNLNHDAMYWYRQDPGQGLRLIYYSQIVNDFQKGDIAEGYSVSREKKESFPLTVTSAQKNPTAFYLCASSPDGTGWIFDLNYGYTFGSGTRLTVV.

This chain joins TRBV27 and TRBJ2-4; 7 positions agree with TRBD1. The CDR3 contains 15 residues. Per the germline V gene, CDR1 is MNHEY and CDR2 is SMNVEV (reference sequence). Trimming took 5 bases from V and 5 from J; bases not matched to a gene: 9. CDR3 amino acids: CASSRDSPRENIQYF. The CDR3 nucleotides read TGTGCCAGCAGTAGGGACAGCCCTCGGGAAAACATTCAGTACTTC.

The chain carries TRBV18 and TRBJ2-1, with 8 bases aligning to TRBD1. Looked up from germline, CDR1 is KGHSH and CDR2 is LQKENI. V dropped 4 bases and J dropped 3; count of bases not matched to a gene: 8. This CDR3 is built from 16 residues. The CDR3 nucleotides are TGTGCCAGCTCACTTTCCGGGACAGGTTACTACAATGAGCAGTTCTTC. This translates into CASSLSGTGYYNEQFF. The whole variable domain, remainder taken from reference TRBV18 and TRBJ2-1, is NAGVMQNPRHLVRRRGQEARLRCSPMKGHSHVYWYRQLPEEGLKFMVYLQKENIIDESGMPKERFSAEFPKEGPSILRIQQVVRGDSAAYFCASSLSGTGYYNEQFFGPGTRLTVL.

The chain's CDR3 is CASSPGPATGTKETQYF. In DNA, the CDR3 is TGCGCCAGCAGCCCGGGCCCCGCCACCGGGACAAAAGAGACCCAGTACTTC. This chain joins TRBV5-1 and TRBJ2-5; TRBD1 might be the D (6 bases). Trimming removed 4 bases at V and 3 bases at J, with 22 bases between. This CDR3 spans 17 amino acids. Germline assignment: CDR1 SGHRS and CDR2 YFSETQ.

V usage is TRBV12-3 or TRBV12-4 and J usage is TRBJ1-1; TRBD1 matches 7 bases. This CDR3 has 11 amino acids. Germline trimming cut 7 bases from V and 11 bases from J; bases unmatched to any gene: 7. The CDR3 sequence is CASTMTGRAFF. The CDR3 nucleotides read TGTGCCAGCACCATGACAGGGAGGGCTTTCTTT.

This clone appeared once. CDR3 loop: CASGGDGTPSQETQYF. The DNA for the CDR3 is TGCGCCAGCGGGGGGGACGGGACTCCTAGCCAAGAGACCCAGTACTTC. V usage is TRBV5-1 and J usage is TRBJ2-5; TRBD2 matches 7 bases. This CDR3 contains 16 residues. Germline V gene data show CDR1 as SGHRS and CDR2 as YFSETQ. The V segment lost 7 bases and the J segment 1 base; nucleotides outside the gene matches: 13.

The chain carries TRBV19 and TRBJ1-6; 9 bases agree with TRBD1. V shed 3 bases and J 8 bases; nucleotides not matched to a gene: 11. The germline V gene encodes CDR1 LNHDA and CDR2 SQIVND (reference sequence). The CDR3 is 17 residues long. The CDR3 spells CASSIFLGQGFDSPLHF. The CDR3 bases are TGTGCCAGTAGTATTTTCTTGGGACAGGGTTTTGATTCACCCCTCCACTTT.

The genes are TRBV4-3 and TRBJ1-3, with 8 bases lining up with TRBD1. The germline gives CDR1 LGHNA, CDR2 YSLEER. This CDR3 has 15 amino acids. Trimming removed 0 bases from V and 9 bases from J; junction bases left unmatched: 7. CDR3 sequence reads: CASSQDGRGQGTIYF. DNA for the CDR3: TGCGCCAGCAGCCAAGACGGCAGGGGGCAAGGCACCATATATTTT.

V gene TRBV5-1 combines with J gene TRBJ2-3; 7 bases map to TRBD2. The CDR3 has 16 residues. CDR1 and CDR2 (germline): SGHRS, YFSETQ. Trimming cost V 4 bases and J 2 bases; bases outside gene matches: 10. The CDR3 loop reads CASSPEGREFTDTQYF. The DNA for the CDR3 is TGCGCCAGCAGCCCTGAGGGGCGGGAGTTCACAGATACGCAGTATTTT.

The chain employs TRBV6-7 and TRBJ2-2; TRBD2 aligns across 9 bases. TRBV6-7 is designated an ORF whose function remains uncertain. The length of the CDR3 is 16 residues. Unmatched junction bases numbered 8, after V lost 4 bases and J lost 5 bases. The CDR3 nucleotides are TGTGCCAGCAGTTCTTATAGCGGGAGACGAACCGGGGAGCTGTTTTTT. Its translation is CASSSYSGRRTGELFF.